This is a list of T cell receptor beta chains from one sample in a study of blood T cell repertoires in COVID-19. Assay: immunoSEQ multiplex PCR; the TCRdb copy retains only in-frame clones and omits some. The profile shows about 220,000 clones, roughly 80% of them singletons. Sample: PBMCs or T cells enriched from blood (not recorded which). These TCRs come from a woman aged 50 to 65 who had been exposed to COVID-19. Each CDR3 is given with its conserved first and last residue. The D gene is left open where the match is weak. Not every row has a clone size; where given, it reads once, few, many or a size class.

CDR3aa: CASSPDRGGEAFF; CDR3nt: TGTGCCAGCTCACCAGACAGGGGGGGTGAAGCTTTCTTT; j_gene: TRBJ1-1; v_gene: TRBV18; abundance: NA; d_gene: TRBD1
CDR3aa: CASSQDGSYHYGYTF; CDR3nt: TGTGCCAGCAGCCAAGATGGCAGTTATCACTATGGCTACACCTTC; j_gene: TRBJ1-2; v_gene: TRBV4-2; abundance: few; d_gene: NA
CDR3aa: CAISESPRTSGDNEQFF; CDR3nt: TGTGCCATCAGTGAGTCGCCCCGGACTAGCGGCGACAATGAGCAGTTCTTC; j_gene: TRBJ2-1; v_gene: TRBV10-3; abundance: NA; d_gene: TRBD2
CDR3aa: CASSLSGGTYNEQFF; CDR3nt: TGTGCCAGCAGCTTAAGCGGGGGGACGTACAATGAGCAGTTCTTC; j_gene: TRBJ2-1; v_gene: TRBV7-2; abundance: NA; d_gene: TRBD2
CDR3aa: CASSYSKGIYQPQHF; CDR3nt: TGTGCCAGCAGTTACTCGAAGGGGATTTATCAGCCCCAGCATTTT; j_gene: TRBJ1-5; v_gene: TRBV6-2/TRBV6-3; abundance: NA; d_gene: NA
CDR3aa: CASTGTGYRETQYF; CDR3nt: TGTGCCAGCACCGGGACAGGGTACAGGGAGACCCAGTACTTC; j_gene: TRBJ2-5; v_gene: TRBV6-5; abundance: NA; d_gene: TRBD1
CDR3aa: CASSLTLAGGGTDTQYF; CDR3nt: TGTGCCAGCAGCCTCACCCTAGCGGGGGGCGGGACAGATACGCAGTATTTT; j_gene: TRBJ2-3; v_gene: TRBV4-2; abundance: NA; d_gene: TRBD2
CDR3aa: CAWSVDRTKSPLHF; CDR3nt: TGTGCCTGGAGTGTCGACAGGACCAAATCACCCCTCCACTTT; j_gene: TRBJ1-6; v_gene: TRBV30; abundance: NA; d_gene: NA
CDR3aa: CASSTRQRPSYNEQFF; CDR3nt: TGTGCCAGCAGTACCCGACAGCGCCCCTCCTACAATGAGCAGTTCTTC; j_gene: TRBJ2-1; v_gene: TRBV28; abundance: many; d_gene: NA
CDR3aa: CASSERLAGVNEQFF; CDR3nt: TGCGCCAGCAGTGAGAGGCTAGCGGGGGTCAATGAGCAGTTCTTC; j_gene: TRBJ2-1; v_gene: TRBV10-2; abundance: NA; d_gene: TRBD2
CDR3aa: CASYGQRNTEAFF; CDR3nt: TGTGCCAGCTACGGACAGAGGAACACTGAAGCTTTCTTT; j_gene: TRBJ1-1; v_gene: TRBV18; abundance: NA; d_gene: NA
CDR3aa: CASSEPRQVPRASTEAFF; CDR3nt: TGTGCCAGCAGTGAACCCAGACAGGTACCTCGGGCGAGCACTGAAGCTTTCTTT; j_gene: TRBJ1-1; v_gene: TRBV2; abundance: NA; d_gene: NA
CDR3aa: CASRHTGTGPPYTQYF; CDR3nt: TGTGCCAGCAGGCACACAGGGACGGGGCCCCCCTATACGCAGTATTTT; j_gene: TRBJ2-3; v_gene: TRBV7-2; abundance: NA; d_gene: NA
CDR3aa: CASNGAPTHNEQFF; CDR3nt: TGTGCCAGCAACGGCGCCCCGACTCACAATGAGCAGTTCTTC; j_gene: TRBJ2-1; v_gene: TRBV2; abundance: NA; d_gene: NA
CDR3aa: CAITQGSNTEAFF; CDR3nt: TGTGCCATCACCCAGGGATCCAACACTGAAGCTTTCTTT; j_gene: TRBJ1-1; v_gene: TRBV10-3; abundance: NA; d_gene: NA
CDR3aa: CASSLQGGLVAFF; CDR3nt: TGTGCCAGCAGTCTACAGGGGGGGTTGGTCGCTTTCTTT; j_gene: TRBJ1-1; v_gene: TRBV28; abundance: NA; d_gene: TRBD1
CDR3aa: CAWSVLRTPTGNEKLFF; CDR3nt: TGTGCCTGGAGTGTACTCAGGACTCCAACGGGAAATGAAAAACTGTTTTTT; j_gene: TRBJ1-4; v_gene: TRBV30; abundance: once; d_gene: NA
CDR3aa: CASSPRQGENNEQFF; CDR3nt: TGTGCCAGTAGTCCCAGACAGGGGGAGAACAATGAGCAGTTCTTC; j_gene: TRBJ2-1; v_gene: TRBV19; abundance: NA; d_gene: TRBD1
CDR3aa: CASSRTGRETQYF; CDR3nt: TGTGCCAGCAGTAGGACAGGGCGTGAGACCCAGTACTTC; j_gene: TRBJ2-5; v_gene: TRBV12-3/TRBV12-4; abundance: NA; d_gene: TRBD1
CDR3aa: CASTSEGTSSYNEQFF; CDR3nt: TGTGCCAGCACCTCGGAGGGGACGAGCTCCTACAATGAGCAGTTCTTC; j_gene: TRBJ2-1; v_gene: TRBV5-5; abundance: NA; d_gene: NA
CDR3aa: CASRRSSDLGETQYF; CDR3nt: TGTGCCAGCAGGAGGTCTAGCGATCTAGGCGAGACCCAGTACTTC; j_gene: TRBJ2-5; v_gene: TRBV27; abundance: NA; d_gene: NA
CDR3aa: CSVQRSRADTQYF; CDR3nt: TGCAGCGTTCAGCGCAGCAGGGCAGATACGCAGTATTTT; j_gene: TRBJ2-3; v_gene: TRBV29-1; abundance: NA; d_gene: NA
CDR3aa: CASSGGWDTEAFF; CDR3nt: TGTGCCAGCAGCGGAGGGTGGGACACTGAAGCTTTCTTT; j_gene: TRBJ1-1; v_gene: TRBV7-9; abundance: NA; d_gene: NA